The 23 T cell receptor beta chains reported below all come from one sample, sequenced in a study of T cells expressing NK-cell markers. TCRdb re-called the 5' RACE reads; one entry per CDR3 protein, DNA not given. The clone table shows 4,000 to 6,500 distinct CDR3 sequences, with the ten largest holding less than 15%. The sample comprised blood T cells: a sorted CD56 or NKG2C T cell subset, CD4+ or CD8+ T cells, or bulk PBMC T cells (not recorded which). The receptors were sampled from a man aged 18-30 years in good health.

According to its frequency, this clonotype is medium-sized. The chain couples TRBV7-9 to TRBJ2-5; checking the TCRdb D call of TRBD2 is not possible without DNA. The CDR3 loop spans 15 amino acids. The V gene's germline CDR1 is SEHNR and CDR2 FQNEAQ (reference sequence). CDR3 sequence: CASGYWTSGGETQYF. Based on the CDR3 plus reference TRBV7-9 and TRBJ2-5, the full variable domain is DTGVSQNPRHKITKRGQNVTFRCDPISEHNRLYWYRQTLGQGPEFLTYFQNEAQLEKSRLLSDRFSAERPKGSFSTLEIQRTEQGDSAMYLCASGYWTSGGETQYFGPGTRLLVL.

Its frequency marks this clonotype as medium-sized (0.01 to 0.1%). The rearrangement links TRBV11-1 to TRBJ1-6; TCRdb calls TRBD1, which cannot be checked without DNA. This CDR3 is built from 14 residues. CDR1 is SGHAT, CDR2 FQDESV, per germline (reference sequence). The CDR3 sequence: CASSFPGSGSPLHF.

According to its frequency, this clonotype is medium-sized. J is TRBJ1-4 and V is TRBV2; TCRdb's D call of TRBD1 is untestable without DNA. The length of the CDR3 is 13 residues. Germline values: CDR1 SNHLY, CDR2 FYNNEI. This chain's CDR3 is CASRDRGLEKLFF.

This clonotype is classed as medium-sized by frequency. This chain links TRBV27 with TRBJ1-2; TCRdb selects TRBD1, and the lack of DNA leaves this call unchecked. This CDR3 comprises 13 residues. Germline V lookup: CDR1 MNHEY, CDR2 SMNVEV (reference sequence). The CDR3 is CASSGTGYYGYTF.

Judged by frequency, this clonotype is large. The chain combines TRBV19 with TRBJ1-1; TCRdb's assignment of TRBD1 cannot be checked, as there is no DNA. The germline gives CDR1 LNHDA, CDR2 SQIVND (reference sequence). The CDR3 totals 11 residues. The CDR3 region is CASSEGGEAFF.

This clonotype is labeled medium-sized based on frequency. The chain carries TRBV28 and TRBJ1-1; TCRdb calls TRBD1, which cannot be checked without DNA. Germline loops: CDR1 MDHEN, CDR2 SYDVKM. This CDR3 region has 15 residues. The CDR3 reads CASSLYAGSDTEAFF.

The chain is built from TRBV5-4 and TRBJ2-2; TCRdb gives TRBD1 as the D gene, but with no DNA this cannot be confirmed. Germline V gene sequence: CDR1 SGHNT, CDR2 YYREEE (reference sequence). CDR3 length: 14 residues. This chain's CDR3 is CASSWGGGSGELFF. The complete variable domain, with remaining parts taken from reference TRBV5-4 and TRBJ2-2, reads ETGVTQSPTHLIKTRGQQVTLRCSSQSGHNTVSWYQQALGQGPQFIFQYYREEENGRGNFPPRFSGLQFPNYSSELNVNALELDDSALYLCASSWGGGSGELFFGEGSRLTVL.

The CDR3 protein is CASSVGGEETQYF. The J gene is TRBJ2-5, the V gene TRBV25-1; the TCRdb call, TRBD1, lacks DNA for checking. The CDR3 totals 13 residues. Germline V lookup: CDR1 MGHDK, CDR2 SYGVNS.

Frequency places this clonotype as medium-sized (0.01 to 0.1%). J is TRBJ2-3 and V is TRBV20-1; as DNA is missing, the TRBD1 call by TCRdb cannot be tested. The germline gives CDR1 DFQATT, CDR2 SNEGSKA (reference sequence). This CDR3 is built from 19 residues. The CDR3 is CSAKEGPQRLVQSDYTQYF.

This clonotype is medium-sized (0.01 to 0.1%) by frequency. The chain carries TRBV3-1 and TRBJ2-5; checking the TCRdb D call of TRBD2 is not possible without DNA. Germline CDR1 is LGHDT and CDR2 is YNNKEL (reference sequence). The CDR3 covers 13 residues. The CDR3 spells CASSQGLWETQYF.

The genes are TRBV12-3 or TRBV12-4 and TRBJ2-1; TCRdb reports TRBD1, a call that lacks DNA to check it against. The length of the CDR3 is 15 residues. The CDR3 sequence: CASSLMSGPYNEQFF.

This clonotype is medium-sized by frequency. This CDR3 reads CASSLRSFGRDEQFF. The chain uses TRBV4-3 and TRBJ2-1. The CDR3 consists of 15 residues. Germline CDR1 reads LGHNA; CDR2 reads YSLEER.

Its frequency marks this clonotype as medium-sized. V usage is TRBV7-2 and J usage is TRBJ2-2; TCRdb lists TRBD2, though no DNA is available to test this call. The CDR3 length is 16 residues. Per the germline V gene, CDR1 is SGHTA and CDR2 is FQGNSA. CDR3 sequence: CVSSLRTSGNTGELFF.

This clonotype ranks as medium-sized (0.01 to 0.1%) in terms of frequency. The J gene is TRBJ1-3, the V gene TRBV4-1. This CDR3 is 13 amino acids long. From germline, CDR1 is MGHRA and CDR2 YSYEKL. The CDR3 sequence is CASSQETRNTIYF.

This clonotype is labeled medium-sized (0.01 to 0.1%) based on frequency. The chain is built from TRBV4-1 and TRBJ1-1. Germline V gene sequence: CDR1 MGHRA, CDR2 YSYEKL. The CDR3 spans 14 residues. The CDR3 protein is CASSQEPADTEAFF.

V gene TRBV28 combines with J gene TRBJ2-5; the D call from TCRdb, TRBD1, cannot be confirmed without DNA. Per germline, CDR1 MDHEN and CDR2 SYDVKM. The CDR3 runs to 13 residues. CDR3 loop: CASGQGQKETQYF.

This clonotype is called medium-sized based on its frequency. CDR3 residues: CASSLDLMNTEAFF. V usage is TRBV5-1 and J usage is TRBJ1-1. The CDR3 spans 14 residues. Germline assignment: CDR1 SGHRS and CDR2 YFSETQ.

The chain links TRBV13 to TRBJ2-5; TCRdb's D call of TRBD2 is untestable without DNA. Germline CDR1 is PRHDT and CDR2 is FYEKMQ (reference sequence). The CDR3 consists of 14 residues. The CDR3 reads CASSGRGGQETQYF.

The CDR3 protein is CASGGLAGGPQSEQYF. The V and J genes are TRBV25-1 and TRBJ2-7; TCRdb's assignment of TRBD2 cannot be checked, as there is no DNA. The CDR3 spans 16 residues. The V gene's germline CDR1 is MGHDK and CDR2 SYGVNS.

The V call is TRBV5-1, the J call TRBJ2-3. The CDR3 has 14 amino acids. Germline lookup yields CDR1 SGHRS and CDR2 YFSETQ. The chain's CDR3 is CASSFYSSTDTQYF.

By frequency, this clonotype is medium-sized. The gene calls are TRBV20-1 and TRBJ1-1; without DNA, the TCRdb call of TRBD1 cannot be checked. This CDR3 is built from 17 residues. Germline loops: CDR1 DFQATT, CDR2 SNEGSKA (reference sequence). Here the CDR3 reads CSARDRRGGGSSTEAFF.

This clonotype is identified as medium-sized from frequency. This chain links TRBV29-1 with TRBJ2-7; TCRdb's D gene call, TRBD1, goes unchecked for lack of DNA. Germline V gene data show CDR1 as SQVTM and CDR2 as ANQGSEA. The CDR3 has 14 amino acids. This chain's CDR3 is CSVGPGGSSYEQYF.

The CDR3 loop reads CSAQDGQNEKLFF. This chain connects TRBV29-1 to TRBJ1-4; TCRdb picks TRBD1, but there is no DNA to check that call. CDR3 length: 13 amino acids. The germline V gene encodes CDR1 SQVTM and CDR2 ANQGSEA.